The clone carrying this TCR beta chain was seen only once. Its specificity is unknown. The data are from a study of human T cells and chemical hapten exposure. Study summary: The sensitizing agent was 2% DPC, placed on around 2 cm by around 2 cm of upper inner arm skin.

Documented time point: patch test 1, 2 weeks after DPC sensitization. Treatment denoted: therapeutic diphenylcyclopropenone sensitization with weekly scalp DPC. Broader study findings: Those TCRs sitting above 1 in 1000 frequency stayed the same with DPC sensitization. The study found expanded TCRs formed significantly more large CDR3 similarity clusters than controls.

The CDR3 covers 15 residues. The V gene's germline CDR1 is SGHRS and CDR2 YFSETQ. V was clipped by 2 bases and J by 3 bases; unmatched bases: 6. Library preparation tagged each individual cDNA molecule with a unique molecular identifier. One entry per CDR3 protein results from TCRdb running MiXCR on the RACE reads. The sample lists 120,000 or so distinct CDR3 sequences; roughly 15% were seen once. The sequence came from a man aged 18-30 years with alopecia areata. Some clones in this sample may be carry-over from other donors' samples. This sample comprised whole blood, obtained in connection with sensitization to the hapten diphenylcyclopropenone (DPC). V and J are TRBV5-1 and TRBJ2-5, with 8 positions matching TRBD1. CDR3 nucleotide sequence: TGCGCCAGCAGCTTCAGCAGGGGGCTGGAAGAGACCCAGTACTTC. Translation: CASSFSRGLEETQYF.